The 2 T cell receptor beta chains below were found in one sample sequenced in a study of blood T cells in healthy people across ages. The use of a sample-barcoded 5' primer and a J-beta primer mix characterized a second PCR of roughly 6 to 11 cycles. TCRdb passed the 5' RACE reads through MiXCR, listing each CDR3 protein once. The sample carries about 680,000 distinct CDR3 sequences, more than 40% recorded once. The sequenced material came from blood. Source of these receptors: a woman aged 55-69 years in good health.

The chain carries TRBV27 and TRBJ2-1; D gene ambiguous. This CDR3 is built from 15 residues. Germline V gene lookup returns CDR1 MNHEY and CDR2 SMNVEV (reference sequence). The V end was cut by 7 bases, the J end by 4 bases, with 17 bases between. CDR3 DNA: TGTGCCAGCACCGTTCGCCGGTCCTCATACAATGAGCAGTTCTTC. This gives the protein CASTVRRSSYNEQFF.

The chain links TRBV20-1 to TRBJ2-6; a weak D match, TRBD2 (6 bases). V lost 6 bases and J lost 0, with 21 bases in between. CDR1 is DFQATT, CDR2 SNEGSKA, per germline (reference sequence). The CDR3 runs 18 residues. The CDR3 DNA follows: TGCAGTGCCACGGTTGCTTTTGGGGGGTCCTCTGGGGCCAACGTCCTGACTTTC. Encoded protein: CSATVAFGGSSGANVLTF.